The clone carrying this T cell receptor beta chain has just a few counts. Its antigen is unidentified. The data originate from a study of siplizumab effects on memory and regulatory T cells. Study-level results: Siplizumab cultures yielded proliferating Tregs whose suppressive function was not confirmed.

TCRdb's copy holds only in-frame clones and misses some; the assay was immunoSEQ multiplex PCR. The repertoire holds approximately 100,000 clones, with about 90% as singletons. Germline assignment: CDR1 WNHNN and CDR2 SYGVQD (reference sequence). This CDR3 is 12 amino acids long. V was cut by 2 bases and J by 6 bases, with 5 bases left in between. This chain connects TRBV10-1 to TRBJ1-5; no clear D gene. Sequencing was performed on CD4+ T cells sorted from blood. The TCR comes from a human donor in good health. Some clones in this sample may be carry-over from other donors' samples. CDR3 amino acids: CASSEGGQPQHF. Written as DNA, the CDR3 is TGCGCCAGCAGTGAGGGCGGTCAGCCCCAGCATTTT.